This T cell receptor (beta chain) came from a study of blood T cell repertoires in COVID-19. About the study: Material from acute and convalescent COVID-19 was sourced from the United States, Italy and Spain.

The CDR3 has 18 amino acids. V shed 0 bases and J shed 0 bases, with 18 bases lying between them. Looked up from germline, CDR1 is SGHRS and CDR2 is YFSETQ. In the source study's methods: Scientists estimated how many nucleated cells there were by amplifying reference gene primers. Assay used: immunoSEQ multiplex PCR; TCRdb lists only in-frame clones, some missing. Clone size and V and J calls were adopted from that table, with D and trimming inferred from the DNA. The data show under 150,000 clones, around 80% seen once. This TCR was recovered from a man between 65 and 79 years old with acute or convalescent COVID-19. Source material: peripheral blood. V gene TRBV5-1 combines with J gene TRBJ1-1, with D possibly being TRBD1 (6 bases). Here the CDR3 DNA reads TGCGCCAGCAGCTTGGCGGGGGGGCGAGTTATTTTGAACACTGAAGCTTTCTTT. Its protein is CASSLAGGRVILNTEAFF.